The sequence of this TCR beta chain was determined in a study of blood T cells in healthy people across ages. The use of a sample-barcoded 5' primer and a J-beta primer mix characterized a second PCR of roughly 6 to 11 cycles. Each cDNA molecule carried a tag from a template-switch adaptor that contained 12 random nucleotides. Each CDR3 protein is one row after TCRdb ran MiXCR on the 5' RACE reads. The data show about 1,500,000 distinct CDR3 sequences, with roughly 27% seen just once and about 8% held by the top ten. General study points: Roughly linearly, TCR beta diversity per million T cells fell as age increased. Higher diversity, along with more naive CD4+ cells, distinguished long-lived donors from aged donors.

This CDR3 has 13 residues. The V and J ends lost 3 bases and 8 bases, in that order; junction bases with no gene match: 4. Germline values: CDR1 SGHRS, CDR2 YFSETQ. Regarding this clonotype: No antigen is known for it.

RNA extraction gave at least 5 micrograms of total RNA per sample. The receptor was derived from a young woman in good health. Source material: blood. J is TRBJ2-1 and V is TRBV5-1; TRBD1 matches 8 bases. The CDR3 loop is CASSSLGQDEQFF. In nucleotides, the CDR3 is TGCGCCAGCAGCTCGCTGGGACAGGATGAGCAGTTCTTC.